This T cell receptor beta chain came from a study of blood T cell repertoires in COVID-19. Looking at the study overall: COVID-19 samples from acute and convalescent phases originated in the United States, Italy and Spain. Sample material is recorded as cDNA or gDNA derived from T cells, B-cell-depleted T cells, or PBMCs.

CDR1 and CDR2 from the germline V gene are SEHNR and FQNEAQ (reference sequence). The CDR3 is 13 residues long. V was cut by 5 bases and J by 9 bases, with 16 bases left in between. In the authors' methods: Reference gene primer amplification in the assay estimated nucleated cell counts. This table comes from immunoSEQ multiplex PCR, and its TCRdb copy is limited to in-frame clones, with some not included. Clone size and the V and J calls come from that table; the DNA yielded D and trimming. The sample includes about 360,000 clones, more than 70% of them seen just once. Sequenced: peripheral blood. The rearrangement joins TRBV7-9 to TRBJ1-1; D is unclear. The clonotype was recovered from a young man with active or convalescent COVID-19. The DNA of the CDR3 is TGTGCCAGCAGCCGTATACTCGGAGACCAAGCTTTCTTT. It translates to CASSRILGDQAFF.